The 8 T cell receptor beta chains below come from one sample, sequenced in a study of T cell repertoires in cytomegalovirus infection. Their recognized antigens are unknown. TCRdb analysed the reads with MiXCR anew, one entry per CDR3 protein. The sample includes roughly 920,000 distinct CDR3 sequences, around 30% of them seen just once. The sample was cultured CD8+ T cells from PBMCs, taken from culture after CMV antigen stimulation. The source of these receptors is a human donor in good health (CMV status not recorded). Some clones in this sample may be carry-over from other donors' samples.

The chain links TRBV6-6 to TRBJ2-1; perhaps D is TRBD1 or TRBD2 (5 bases each). The CDR3 is 15 residues long. CDR1 is MNHNY, CDR2 SVGAGI, per germline (reference sequence). The V end lost 8 bases, the J end lost 3 bases, and 17 bases lay between the germline ends. The CDR3 region is CASGRIEGIYNEQFF. In nucleotides, the CDR3 is TGTGCCAGCGGAAGAATTGAGGGGATCTACAATGAGCAGTTCTTC.

This clonotype was picked up a small number of times. The V call is TRBV12-3 or TRBV12-4, the J call TRBJ1-2, with TRBD1 matching over 10 bases. V lost 6 bases and J lost 7; bases outside the gene matches: 11. This CDR3 region has 15 residues. The CDR3, as DNA: TGTGCCAGCAGACCCAGGGACAGGGGAGAATCTGGCTACACCTTC. Translation: CASRPRDRGESGYTF.

The table lists this clonotype with a few counts. This chain joins TRBV10-3 and TRBJ2-7; D call uncertain. Trimming left V 1 base short and J 6 bases short, with 7 bases between. CDR1 and CDR2 from the germline V gene are ENHRY and SYGVKD. This CDR3 is 12 amino acids long. The CDR3 loop is CAISEFASEQYF. In nucleotides, the CDR3 is TGTGCCATCAGTGAGTTTGCCTCCGAGCAGTACTTC.

The chain couples TRBV5-1 to TRBJ1-1; possible D gene TRBD1, 5 bases. The germline V gene has CDR1 SGHRS and CDR2 YFSETQ. CDR3 length: 16 amino acids. V was trimmed by 3 bases and J by 1 base, leaving 16 bases between them. This chain's CDR3 is CASSSLPVGENTEAFF. The CDR3 region has the DNA TGCGCCAGCAGCTCACTACCGGTGGGGGAGAACACTGAAGCTTTCTTT.

This clonotype was detected only a few times. V and J are TRBV27 and TRBJ1-5; the match to TRBD1 covers 11 bases. Germline CDR1 and CDR2: MNHEY and SMNVEV (reference sequence). The CDR3 contains 17 residues. The trim removed 4 bases at V and 4 bases at J, leaving 9 bases unmatched. CDR3 in amino acids: CASSSPGTGGRNQPQHF. The CDR3 nucleotides are TGTGCCAGCAGTTCCCCCGGGACAGGGGGTCGTAATCAGCCCCAGCATTTT.

The chain employs TRBV4-3 and TRBJ1-4; the D gene is possibly TRBD1 (6 bases). Between the trimmed V and J ends, which lost 2 bases and 0 bases, there was a span of 10 bases. Germline V gives CDR1 LGHNA, CDR2 YSLEER. This CDR3 is 16 amino acids long. The CDR3 sequence is CASSQWDTTTNEKLFF. The CDR3 DNA sequence: TGCGCCAGCAGCCAATGGGACACTACAACTAATGAAAAACTGTTTTTT.

This clonotype has ten or more counts. The chain uses TRBV27 and TRBJ2-1, with D maybe TRBD1 (6 bases). Trimming left V 2 bases short and J 4 bases short, with 15 bases between. From germline, CDR1 is MNHEY and CDR2 SMNVEV (reference sequence). CDR3 length equals 16 residues. The CDR3: CASSLVYTGSYNEQFF. CDR3 bases: TGTGCCAGCAGTTTAGTTTATACAGGGTCTTACAATGAGCAGTTCTTC.

The J gene is TRBJ2-2, the V gene TRBV11-3; a weak D match, TRBD1 (6 bases). The germline CDR1 and CDR2 sequences are SGHNT and YENEEA. V was clipped by 5 bases and J by 0 bases, with 19 bases between them. The length of the CDR3 is 18 residues. The CDR3 loop is CASSSRTGTTANTGELFF. The DNA for the CDR3 is TGTGCCAGCAGCAGCAGGACGGGGACAACAGCGAACACCGGGGAGCTGTTTTTT.